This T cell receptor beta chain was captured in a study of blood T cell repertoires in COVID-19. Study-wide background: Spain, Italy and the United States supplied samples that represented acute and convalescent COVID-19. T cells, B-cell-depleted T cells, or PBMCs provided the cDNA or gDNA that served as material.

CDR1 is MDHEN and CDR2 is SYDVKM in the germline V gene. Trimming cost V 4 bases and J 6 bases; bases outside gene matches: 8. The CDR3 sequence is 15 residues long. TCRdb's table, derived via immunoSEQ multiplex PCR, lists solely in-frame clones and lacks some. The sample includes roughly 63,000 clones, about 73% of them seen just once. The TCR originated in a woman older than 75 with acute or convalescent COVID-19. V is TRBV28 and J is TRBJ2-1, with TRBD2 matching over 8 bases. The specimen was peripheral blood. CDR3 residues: CASSYPGLAFNEQFF. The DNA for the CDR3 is TGTGCCAGCAGTTACCCCGGACTAGCCTTCAATGAGCAGTTCTTC.